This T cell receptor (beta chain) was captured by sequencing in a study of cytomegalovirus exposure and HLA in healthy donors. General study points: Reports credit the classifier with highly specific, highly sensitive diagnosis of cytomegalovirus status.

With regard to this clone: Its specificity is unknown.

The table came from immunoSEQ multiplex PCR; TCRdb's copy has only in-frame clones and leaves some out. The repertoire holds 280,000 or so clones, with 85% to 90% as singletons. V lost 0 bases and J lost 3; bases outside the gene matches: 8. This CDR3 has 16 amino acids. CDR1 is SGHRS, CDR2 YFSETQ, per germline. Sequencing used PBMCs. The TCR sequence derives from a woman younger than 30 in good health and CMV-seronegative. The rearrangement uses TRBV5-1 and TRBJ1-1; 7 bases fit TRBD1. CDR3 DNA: TGCGCCAGCAGCTTGGGAGTGGGCAGGGGGGACACTGAAGCTTTCTTT. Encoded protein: CASSLGVGRGDTEAFF.